Listed below are T cell receptor beta chains from one sample, sequenced in a study of blood T cell repertoires in COVID-19. Sequencing used immunoSEQ multiplex PCR; TCRdb keeps in-frame clones, though not all of them. Here the sample spans 200,000 to 250,000 clones, roughly 86% being singletons. The sequenced sample was peripheral blood. The source is a woman younger than 45 who had recovered from COVID-19. CDR3s include the opening cysteine and the closing phenylalanine or tryptophan. The D gene is left open where the match is weak. The size of a clone is reported for some rows only, either as once, few or many, or as a class for expanded clones.

CDR3aa	CDR3nt	len	v_gene	d_gene	abundance	j_gene
CASWGWEQGGKETQYF	TGTGCCAGCTGGGGGTGGGAACAGGGGGGTAAAGAGACCCAGTACTTC	16	TRBV5-4	TRBD1	.	TRBJ2-5
CATTSGGARNTDTQYF	TGTGCCACAACTAGCGGGGGGGCTAGAAACACAGATACGCAGTATTTT	16	TRBV10-3	TRBD2	.	TRBJ2-3
CASSQNRYGYTF	TGTGCCAGCAGCCAGAACAGATATGGCTACACCTTC	12	TRBV4-2	.	.	TRBJ1-2
CATSVGQGATDTQYF	TGTGCCACCTCAGTCGGTCAGGGGGCTACAGATACGCAGTATTTT	15	TRBV24-1	TRBD1	.	TRBJ2-3
CASSYRGTGGTDTQYF	TGTGCCAGCAGTTACAGGGGGACAGGGGGCACAGATACGCAGTATTTT	16	TRBV6-2/TRBV6-3	TRBD1	.	TRBJ2-3
CAIGQGGPYEQYF	TGTGCCATCGGGCAGGGAGGCCCATACGAGCAGTACTTC	13	TRBV10-3	.	.	TRBJ2-7
CASSYGQGAPSWYF	TGTGCCAGCAGCTATGGACAGGGGGCCCCTTCTTGGTATTTT	14	TRBV5-4	TRBD1	.	TRBJ2-3
CASSPSLITYYEQYF	TGTGCCAGCAGCCCCTCTCTCATTACATACTACGAGCAGTACTTC	15	TRBV3-1/TRBV3-2	.	once	TRBJ2-7
CASSDRTGWEDEQYF	TGTGCCAGCAGTGACCGGACAGGGTGGGAGGACGAGCAGTACTTC	15	TRBV2	TRBD1	.	TRBJ2-7
CASSQASRDRGTHSNTGELFF	TGTGCCAGCAGCCAAGCCTCCCGGGACAGGGGTACCCACTCGAACACCGGGGAGCTGTTTTTT	21	TRBV14	TRBD1	few	TRBJ2-2
CASTPDRGQPQHF	TGTGCCAGCACCCCCGACAGGGGGCAGCCCCAGCATTTT	13	TRBV11-3	TRBD1	.	TRBJ1-5
CASSEVKRPDTQYF	TGTGCCAGCAGTGAAGTCAAGCGACCAGATACGCAGTATTTT	14	TRBV2	.	.	TRBJ2-3
CASYGQGQTQYF	TGCGCCAGCTACGGACAGGGGCAGACCCAGTACTTC	12	TRBV5-1	TRBD1	once	TRBJ2-5
CASSSRTSADTQYF	TGTGCCAGCAGCTCACGGACTAGCGCAGATACGCAGTATTTT	14	TRBV9	TRBD2	few	TRBJ2-3
CASHSLQGVNSPLHF	TGTGCCAGCCACTCGCTCCAAGGGGTCAATTCACCCCTCCACTTT	15	TRBV27	.	once	TRBJ1-6
CASSQRTGLDEKLFF	TGTGCCAGCAGCCAACGCACGGGACTGGATGAAAAACTGTTTTTT	15	TRBV14	.	.	TRBJ1-4
CASSLGQGTGYTF	TGTGCCAGCAGCTTGGGACAGGGTACGGGCTACACCTTC	13	TRBV11-1	TRBD1	.	TRBJ1-2
CSAGGTGVPLRGYTF	TGCAGCGCCGGGGGGACGGGGGTACCTCTTCGCGGCTACACCTTC	15	TRBV29-1	.	.	TRBJ1-2
CASSELAGTWDTQYF	TGTGCCAGCAGTGAATTGGCGGGTACATGGGATACGCAGTATTTT	15	TRBV6-1	.	.	TRBJ2-3
CASSEGAVYYGYTF	TGTGCCAGCAGTGAAGGGGCAGTCTACTATGGCTACACCTTC	14	TRBV2	.	.	TRBJ1-2
CASSDSGTGATDTQYF	TGCGCCAGCAGTGACTCTGGGACAGGGGCGACAGATACGCAGTATTTT	16	TRBV10-1	TRBD1	.	TRBJ2-3
CASNRGGQLYQETQYF	TGCGCCAGCAACCGTGGTGGACAGCTGTACCAAGAGACCCAGTACTTC	16	TRBV5-1	.	.	TRBJ2-5
CATPRDRGDQPQHF	TGTGCCACCCCCCGGGACAGGGGAGATCAGCCCCAGCATTTT	14	TRBV24-1	TRBD1	.	TRBJ1-5
CASSLGAGGDIQYF	TGCGCCAGCAGCTTGGGGGCAGGGGGAGACATTCAGTACTTC	14	TRBV5-1	TRBD1	.	TRBJ2-4
CASGGGFYVEAFF	TGTGCCAGCGGGGGGGGGTTCTATGTTGAAGCTTTCTTT	13	TRBV7-8	.	once	TRBJ1-1
CASSPPSLAGGPDTQYF	TGTGCCAGCTCACCACCTTCCTTGGCGGGGGGGCCGGATACGCAGTATTTT	17	TRBV18	TRBD2	.	TRBJ2-3
CASGLAGEQYF	TGTGCCAGCGGTCTAGCGGGCGAGCAGTACTTC	11	TRBV28	TRBD2	.	TRBJ2-7
CASSMMGRGNQPQHF	TGTGCCAGTAGTATGATGGGCAGGGGGAATCAGCCCCAGCATTTT	15	TRBV19	TRBD1	.	TRBJ1-5
CASSKRQGGGETQYF	TGTGCCAGCAGCAAAAGACAGGGGGGAGGTGAGACCCAGTACTTC	15	TRBV7-6	TRBD1	.	TRBJ2-5
CAISETASRQPSGNTIYF	TGTGCCATCAGTGAGACGGCATCCAGGCAACCTTCTGGAAACACCATATATTTT	18	TRBV10-3	.	.	TRBJ1-3
CASSPAAGQAYEQYF	TGTGCCAGCAGCCCGGCGGCGGGACAGGCTTACGAGCAGTACTTC	15	TRBV5-4	TRBD1	.	TRBJ2-7
CASSLQTGGNSPLHF	TGTGCCAGCAGCTTACAGACAGGGGGTAATTCACCCCTCCACTTT	15	TRBV5-4	TRBD1	.	TRBJ1-6
CASSDRVVHQPQHF	TGTGCCAGCAGTGATCGGGTCGTCCATCAGCCCCAGCATTTT	14	TRBV2	.	many	TRBJ1-5
CASNGAGSYEQYF	TGTGCCAGCAATGGGGCAGGTTCCTACGAGCAGTACTTC	13	TRBV2	.	.	TRBJ2-7
CASSSSPDLGEQFF	TGTGCCAGCAGCTCCTCCCCCGATCTAGGTGAGCAGTTCTTC	14	TRBV9	.	.	TRBJ2-1
CASSHSRGRSTDTQYF	TGTGCCAGCAGCCATAGCCGCGGGCGCAGCACAGATACGCAGTATTTT	16	TRBV5-4	.	.	TRBJ2-3
CASSLEGQDYGYTF	TGCGCCAGCAGCTTGGAGGGACAGGACTATGGCTACACCTTC	14	TRBV5-1	TRBD1	.	TRBJ1-2
CASSQGLGQSANYGYTF	TGCGCCAGCAGCCAAGGTTTGGGACAGAGCGCTAACTATGGCTACACCTTC	17	TRBV4-1	TRBD1	once	TRBJ1-2
CASSEWTGYYNQPQHF	TGTGCCAGCAGCGAATGGACAGGGTATTACAATCAGCCCCAGCATTTT	16	TRBV27	TRBD1	.	TRBJ1-5
CAWRVAAGDTQYF	TGTGCCTGGAGGGTAGCGGCGGGAGATACGCAGTATTTT	13	TRBV30	.	.	TRBJ2-3
CASGSGSSTDTQYF	TGTGCCAGCGGTAGCGGGTCTAGCACAGATACGCAGTATTTT	14	TRBV2	TRBD2	.	TRBJ2-3
CASGPKGVTEAFF	TGTGCTAGTGGCCCGAAGGGGGTGACTGAAGCTTTCTTT	13	TRBV12-5	.	.	TRBJ1-1
CASSLAGSMNTEAFF	TGTGCCAGCAGCTTAGCTGGCAGTATGAACACTGAAGCTTTCTTT	15	TRBV11-1	.	.	TRBJ1-1
CASSLDGGGSYYF	TGCGCCAGCAGCTTGGACGGCGGGGGTTCTTACTACTTC	13	TRBV5-1	TRBD2	.	TRBJ2-7
CSVRTATNEKLFF	TGCAGCGTTCGGACAGCCACTAATGAAAAACTGTTTTTT	13	TRBV29-1	.	once	TRBJ1-4
CASSPLARGRADTQYF	TGTGCCAGCTCACCTTTGGCCAGGGGGCGAGCAGATACGCAGTATTTT	16	TRBV18	TRBD1	many	TRBJ2-3
CASRSGSGPYEQYF	TGTGCCAGCAGATCGGGTAGCGGACCCTACGAGCAGTACTTC	14	TRBV27	.	.	TRBJ2-7
CASSLTSAGGYTF	TGTGCCAGCAGTTTAACCAGCGCGGGAGGCTACACCTTC	13	TRBV12-3/TRBV12-4	.	.	TRBJ1-2
CASSLSPDNEQFF	TGCGCCAGCAGCCTAAGCCCCGACAATGAGCAGTTCTTC	13	TRBV4-1	.	few	TRBJ2-1
CASSYGTGGSYEQYF	TGTGCCAGCAGCTACGGGACAGGGGGATCCTACGAGCAGTACTTC	15	TRBV7-6	TRBD1	.	TRBJ2-7
CAISEFGGGTEAFF	TGTGCCATCAGTGAGTTTGGGGGCGGGACTGAAGCTTTCTTT	14	TRBV10-3	.	.	TRBJ1-1
CASSESGATNEKLFF	TGTGCCAGCAGTGAATCGGGGGCAACTAATGAAAAACTGTTTTTT	15	TRBV2	.	.	TRBJ1-4
CASSVARSPLEGYTF	TGTGCCAGCAGCGTAGCCAGATCCCCGCTTGAAGGCTACACCTTC	15	TRBV9	.	.	TRBJ1-2
CASSLVDSALGYTF	TGCGCCAGCAGCTTGGTGGACAGTGCGCTAGGCTACACCTTC	14	TRBV5-1	.	once	TRBJ1-2
CASSSRGQGETQYF	TGTGCCAGCAGCTCCAGGGGACAGGGAGAGACCCAGTACTTC	14	TRBV11-2	TRBD1	.	TRBJ2-5
CASSQGNRVAGNTIYF	TGTGCCAGCAGCCAAGGCAACAGGGTGGCTGGAAACACCATATATTTT	16	TRBV3-1/TRBV3-2	.	.	TRBJ1-3
CASSAGSGADGYTF	TGTGCCAGCAGCGCAGGATCAGGGGCAGATGGCTACACCTTC	14	TRBV9	.	.	TRBJ1-2
CAWRADSYYGYTF	TGTGCCTGGAGGGCGGACAGCTACTATGGCTACACCTTC	13	TRBV30	.	.	TRBJ1-2
CAWRKGLTVGLAGYNEQFF	TGTGCCTGGAGGAAGGGGTTGACGGTAGGACTAGCGGGGTACAATGAGCAGTTCTTC	19	TRBV30	TRBD2	.	TRBJ2-1